These T cell receptor beta chains were read from a single sample in a study of cytomegalovirus exposure and HLA in healthy donors. Sequencing used immunoSEQ multiplex PCR; TCRdb keeps in-frame clones, though not all of them. This table holds around 100,000 clones. The sequenced sample was PBMCs. These receptors all stem from a man between 50 and 59 years old in good health and CMV-seronegative. The CDR3 runs from the conserved cysteine through the conserved F or W. A D gene is named only where the DNA matches it firmly.

TRBV29-1	-	TRBJ2-7	CSVELAEDEQYF	TGCAGCGTTGAGTTGGCCGAGGACGAGCAGTACTTC
TRBV5-6	TRBD1	TRBJ1-1	CASRTGPLNTEAFF	TGTGCCAGCCGGACAGGGCCACTGAACACTGAAGCTTTCTTT
TRBV4-2	TRBD2	TRBJ2-7	CASSQGSGRSSYEQYF	TGTGCCAGCAGCCAAGGTAGCGGGAGGAGCTCCTACGAGCAGTACTTC
TRBV2	TRBD1	TRBJ2-3	CASSDRTGGSTDTQYF	TGTGCCAGCAGTGACAGGACAGGGGGGAGCACAGATACGCAGTATTTT
TRBV4-3	TRBD1	TRBJ1-2	CASSQEEDRVTDGYTF	TGCGCCAGCAGCCAAGAAGAGGACAGGGTGACGGATGGCTACACCTTC
TRBV7-8	TRBD2	TRBJ2-1	CASSAWVAGGLYNEQFF	TGTGCCAGCAGCGCATGGGTAGCGGGGGGACTATACAATGAGCAGTTCTTC
TRBV9	-	TRBJ2-5	CASSVDSSSETQYF	TGTGCCAGCAGCGTAGATAGCTCTTCGGAGACCCAGTACTTC
TRBV30	TRBD1	TRBJ1-1	CAWRNRGNTEAFF	TGTGCCTGGAGGAACAGGGGGAACACTGAAGCTTTCTTT
TRBV7-7	-	TRBJ2-7	CASSPSVGSGEQYF	TGTGCTAGCAGCCCCTCGGTAGGGTCGGGGGAGCAGTACTTC
TRBV2	TRBD1	TRBJ1-5	CASSAGPGQGVSF	TGTGCCAGCAGCGCCGGACCGGGACAGGGGGTTTCATTT
TRBV5-1	-	TRBJ2-7	CASSPASGTTYEQYF	TGCGCCAGCAGCCCCGCGAGCGGGACAACCTACGAGCAGTACTTC
TRBV5-1	TRBD2	TRBJ2-5	CASSSNSGGAHGTQYF	TGCGCCAGCAGCTCGAATAGCGGGGGGGCCCACGGGACCCAGTACTTC
TRBV5-8	-	TRBJ1-1	CASSLRRTEAFF	TGTGCCAGCAGCTTGAGGAGGACTGAAGCTTTCTTT
TRBV27	TRBD1	TRBJ2-7	CASSSRTGWTYEQYF	TGTGCCAGCAGTTCCAGGACAGGGTGGACCTACGAGCAGTACTTC
TRBV7-8	-	TRBJ1-1	CASSLPSGVLNTEAFF	TGTGCCAGCAGCTTACCCTCAGGGGTTTTGAACACTGAAGCTTTCTTT
TRBV20-1	-	TRBJ2-4	CSAAGVGIQYF	TGCAGTGCGGCCGGGGTGGGCATTCAGTACTTC
TRBV6-6	-	TRBJ2-7	CASSYGSAERDEQYF	TGTGCCAGCAGTTACGGGTCCGCGGAGAGGGACGAGCAGTACTTC
TRBV18	TRBD1	TRBJ1-5	CASSPMDRGNQPQHF	TGTGCCAGCTCACCAATGGACAGGGGCAATCAGCCCCAGCATTTT
TRBV4-3	-	TRBJ1-1	CASSQGALRRTMNTEAFF	TGCGCCAGCAGCCAAGGTGCCCTTAGGAGGACCATGAACACTGAAGCTTTCTTT
TRBV19	TRBD2	TRBJ2-3	CASSPGRGRGADTQYF	TGTGCCAGTAGTCCGGGACGCGGGAGAGGCGCAGATACGCAGTATTTT
TRBV5-4	TRBD1	TRBJ1-4	CASSGQGNNEKLFF	TGTGCCAGCAGCGGACAGGGTAATAATGAAAAACTGTTTTTT
TRBV29-1	TRBD2	TRBJ2-3	CSVEPPRGAGVGTDTQYF	TGCAGCGTTGAACCACCACGAGGGGCGGGGGTGGGCACAGATACGCAGTATTTT
TRBV11-2	-	TRBJ2-7	CASSLRGGFVYEQYF	TGTGCCAGCAGCTTACGAGGAGGGTTCGTTTACGAGCAGTACTTC
TRBV4-1	TRBD2	TRBJ2-5	CASSPGVAGFRETQYF	TGCGCCAGCAGCCCCGGGGTAGCGGGATTCCGGGAGACCCAGTACTTC
TRBV18	-	TRBJ2-7	CASSPRRVDSYEQYF	TGTGCCAGCTCACCGAGGCGGGTGGACTCCTACGAGCAGTACTTC
TRBV18	-	TRBJ1-5	CASSPEDNQPQHF	TGTGCCAGCTCACCAGAGGACAATCAGCCCCAGCATTTT
TRBV7-2	-	TRBJ1-1	CASSHQGSPEAFF	TGTGCCAGCAGCCACCAGGGTAGTCCTGAAGCTTTCTTT
TRBV6-6	-	TRBJ1-5	CASRPGGVPQHF	TGTGCCAGCAGGCCTGGCGGGGTTCCTCAGCATTTT
TRBV18	-	TRBJ2-5	CASSPTSGGETQYF	TGTGCCAGCTCACCGACAAGCGGTGGAGAGACCCAGTACTTC
TRBV4-2	-	TRBJ2-7	CASSQVQTFDEQYF	TGTGCCAGCAGCCAAGTCCAGACTTTCGACGAGCAGTACTTC
TRBV19	TRBD1	TRBJ2-3	CASSILGTGADTQYF	TGTGCCAGTAGTATTCTGGGGACAGGGGCAGATACGCAGTATTTT
TRBV18	TRBD1	TRBJ2-2	CATRTGGDTGELFF	TGTGCCACCAGGACAGGGGGCGACACCGGGGAGCTGTTTTTT
TRBV19	-	TRBJ2-3	CASSIASTDTQYF	TGTGCCAGTAGTATAGCGAGCACAGATACGCAGTATTTT
TRBV6-1	-	TRBJ1-2	CASSEGGGYGYTF	TGTGCCAGCAGTGAAGGAGGCGGCTATGGCTACACCTTC
TRBV4-3	-	TRBJ2-7	CASSQTGGGGEQYF	TGCGCCAGCAGCCAAACGGGAGGAGGGGGCGAGCAGTACTTC
TRBV4-2	TRBD1	TRBJ1-1	CASSQGTGDNTEAFF	TGTGCCAGCAGCCAAGGGACAGGGGACAACACTGAAGCTTTCTTT
TRBV5-1	TRBD2	TRBJ2-4	CASSFIPSTREDIQYF	TGCGCCAGCAGCTTCATTCCGTCGACCCGGGAGGACATTCAGTACTTC
TRBV19	TRBD1	TRBJ1-2	CASSTRTGFYYGYTF	TGTGCCAGTAGTACGCGGACAGGGTTTTACTATGGCTACACCTTC
TRBV9	TRBD2	TRBJ2-5	CASSPREGLETQYF	TGTGCCAGCAGCCCCCGGGAGGGCCTCGAGACCCAGTACTTC
TRBV6-5	-	TRBJ1-1	CAGSYSGGTEAFF	TGTGCCGGCAGTTACTCAGGAGGGACTGAAGCTTTCTTT
TRBV7-8	-	TRBJ2-1	CASSLERLLSYNEQFF	TGTGCCAGCAGCTTAGAGAGACTTCTATCCTACAATGAGCAGTTCTTC
TRBV5-5	TRBD1	TRBJ1-4	CASSQPGQWEKLFF	TGTGCCAGCAGCCAACCGGGACAGTGGGAAAAACTGTTTTTT
TRBV7-6	TRBD2	TRBJ2-2	CASSPTIGLAGGPGWELFF	TGTGCCAGCAGCCCCACAATTGGGCTAGCGGGGGGGCCAGGCTGGGAGCTGTTTTTT
TRBV10-3	-	TRBJ2-1	CAISWAGGPNEQFF	TGTGCCATCAGTTGGGCCGGGGGGCCCAATGAGCAGTTCTTC
TRBV30	-	TRBJ1-5	CAWSARTDRNQPQHF	TGTGCCTGGAGTGCTAGGACAGATCGGAATCAGCCCCAGCATTTT
TRBV9	TRBD1	TRBJ1-1	CASRLGGQGGVHTEAFF	TGTGCCAGCAGGTTGGGGGGACAGGGTGGGGTTCACACTGAAGCTTTCTTT
TRBV7-2	TRBD1	TRBJ2-7	CASSAPGQGRYEQYF	TGTGCCAGCAGCGCGCCGGGACAGGGTCGCTACGAGCAGTACTTC
TRBV6-1	TRBD2	TRBJ2-5	CASSGLAGETQYF	TGTGCCAGCAGTGGACTAGCGGGGGAGACCCAGTACTTC
TRBV4-1	-	TRBJ1-3	CASRADSNTIYF	TGCGCCAGCAGGGCAGACTCAAACACCATATATTTT
TRBV5-4	-	TRBJ2-6	CASSPWRSGANVLTF	TGTGCCAGCAGCCCATGGAGATCTGGGGCCAACGTCCTGACTTTC
TRBV19	-	TRBJ2-2	CASSIDLSAGLNTGELFF	TGTGCCAGTAGTATAGATCTGTCGGCGGGGTTGAACACCGGGGAGCTGTTTTTT
TRBV4-2	-	TRBJ1-1	CASSQVVGGGDTEAFF	TGTGCCAGCAGCCAGGTTGTCGGGGGTGGGGACACTGAAGCTTTCTTT
TRBV28	-	TRBJ1-2	CASSSTPGRVNYGYTF	TGTGCCAGCAGTTCCACCCCGGGGAGGGTTAACTATGGCTACACCTTC
TRBV9	TRBD2	TRBJ2-1	CASSVGEGPNNEQFF	TGTGCCAGCAGCGTAGGGGAGGGCCCCAACAATGAGCAGTTCTTC
TRBV9	-	TRBJ2-3	CASSVVGSQGDTQYF	TGTGCCAGCAGCGTAGTGGGGTCTCAGGGAGATACGCAGTATTTT
TRBV5-6	-	TRBJ2-2	CASSLKVGPTGELFF	TGTGCCAGCAGCTTGAAGGTGGGCCCCACCGGGGAGCTGTTTTTT
TRBV29-1	-	TRBJ2-1	CSVDDLGTNEQFF	TGCAGCGTTGATGACCTAGGGACTAATGAGCAGTTCTTC
TRBV6-5	TRBD1	TRBJ1-1	CASSYTRTGDTEAFF	TGTGCCAGCAGTTACACTAGGACAGGGGACACTGAAGCTTTCTTT
TRBV7-6	-	TRBJ2-7	CASSPPDREASYEQYF	TGTGCCAGCAGCCCCCCAGACAGGGAGGCCTCCTACGAGCAGTACTTC